The 17 T cell receptor beta chains presented below share a single source sample, sequenced in a study of lymphopenia after photon versus proton radiotherapy. This table comes from immunoSEQ multiplex PCR, and its TCRdb copy is limited to in-frame clones, with some not included. Of 37,000 or so clones listed, about 84% were seen once; the top ten hold 2.9%. This sample comprised peripheral blood, obtained from a patient treated with photon-based radiotherapy. These receptor sequences come from a man in his fifties with gastric cancer.

This clone showed up just a few times. The CDR3 is CASSSSWTSADEQYF. CDR3 bases: TGTGCCAGCAGTTCCTCCTGGACTAGCGCGGACGAGCAGTACTTC. V usage is TRBV27 and J usage is TRBJ2-7, with TRBD2 matching over 9 bases. The V gene end was trimmed by 4 bases and the J gene end by 5 bases; junction bases not matched to a gene: 9. The CDR3 extends over 15 amino acids. Germline CDR1 MNHEY, CDR2 SMNVEV (reference sequence).

The J gene is TRBJ1-1, the V gene TRBV7-6; no firm D call. CDR1 and CDR2 (germline): SGHVS, FNYEAQ. The CDR3 length is 13 residues. Trimming removed 5 bases from V and 1 base from J, with 8 bases in between. The CDR3 region has the DNA TGTGCCAGCAGCGAAGACCCGAACACTGAAGCTTTCTTT. Encoded protein: CASSEDPNTEAFF.

The rearrangement uses TRBV7-9 and TRBJ2-4; 15 bases fit TRBD2. The CDR3 runs to 18 residues. V lost 5 bases, J lost 3 bases, and 8 bases stayed unmatched. The germline gives CDR1 SEHNR, CDR2 FQNEAQ (reference sequence). CDR3: CASSPGTSGRTGKNIQYF. The CDR3, as DNA: TGTGCCAGCAGCCCCGGGACTAGCGGGAGGACCGGCAAAAACATTCAGTACTTC.

This clone was counted a single time. J is TRBJ2-7 and V is TRBV18; the D gene is possibly TRBD2 (5 bases). In germline, CDR1 is KGHSH, CDR2 LQKENI. The CDR3 has 14 amino acids. V lost 5 bases, J lost 6 bases, and 17 bases lay in between. CDR3: CASSSPGVPSEQYF. CDR3 DNA sequence: TGTGCCAGCTCATCCCCCGGGGTTCCCTCCGAGCAGTACTTC.

The chain has TRBV7-9 and TRBJ2-7; the D call may be TRBD1 or TRBD2 (6 bases each). This CDR3 comprises 15 residues. Trimming shortened V by 6 bases and J by 6 bases, and 21 bases separated the two germline ends. Germline assignment: CDR1 SEHNR and CDR2 FQNEAQ (reference sequence). For the CDR3, the DNA is TGTGCCAGCAGTCGACAGCACTCGGGGGCTGGCGAGCAGTACTTC. As protein: CASSRQHSGAGEQYF.

The rearrangement uses TRBV14 and TRBJ2-1; D not resolved. The CDR3 consists of 14 residues. V was pared by 0 bases and J by 5 bases, with 8 bases between. CDR1 SGHDN and CDR2 FVKESK come from the germline V gene. The CDR3 DNA reads as TGTGCCAGCAGCCAAGATCCGTCCCACAATGAGCAGTTCTTC. This codes for CASSQDPSHNEQFF.

V gene TRBV7-2 combines with J gene TRBJ2-7, with 10 bases identical to TRBD2. CDR1 is SGHTA and CDR2 is FQGNSA in the germline V gene. The J segment lost 6 bases and the V segment lost 5 bases, leaving 7 bases of the junction unmatched. The CDR3 totals 14 residues. CDR3 in DNA: TGTGCCAGCAGCCGCGGACTAGCGGAGGTCGAGCAGTACTTC. This translates into CASSRGLAEVEQYF.

The chain combines TRBV9 with TRBJ2-1; no clear D. V lost 0 bases and J 2 bases, leaving 9 bases between the germline ends. The CDR3 runs to 15 residues. Germline V gives CDR1 SGDLS, CDR2 YYNGEE. In DNA, the CDR3 is TGTGCCAGCAGCGTAGTGGAAGGGCCCTACAATGAGCAGTTCTTC. This codes for CASSVVEGPYNEQFF.

The chain combines TRBV18 with TRBJ2-5; no clear D. Trimming took off 3 bases at V and 2 bases at J, with 10 bases between the two ends. This CDR3 contains 14 residues. Germline V CDR1 and CDR2: KGHSH, LQKENI. This chain's CDR3 is CASSPRAIQETQYF. The DNA of the CDR3 is TGTGCCAGCTCACCTCGGGCTATACAAGAGACCCAGTACTTC.

The chain employs TRBV9 and TRBJ1-2; 7 bases are shared with TRBD1. The CDR3 spans 15 residues. The V gene end was trimmed by 4 bases and the J gene end by 1 base; junction bases not matched to a gene: 7. Germline V gene data show CDR1 as SGDLS and CDR2 as YYNGEE. CDR3 in DNA: TGTGCCAGCAGCTCCAGGGGGGGCAGTAACTATGGCTACACCTTC. As protein: CASSSRGGSNYGYTF. The full variable domain, with the rest looked up from reference TRBV9 and TRBJ1-2, is DSGVTQTPKHLITATGQRVTLRCSPRSGDLSVYWYQQSLDQGLQFLIQYYNGEERAKGNILERFSAQQFPDLHSELNLSSLELGDSALYFCASSSRGGSNYGYTFGSGTRLTVV.

The table lists this clone with a few counts. The rearrangement uses TRBV19 and TRBJ2-5, with TRBD2 identical over 15 bases. Germline CDR1 and CDR2: LNHDA and SQIVND (reference sequence). The length of the CDR3 is 15 residues. Trimming at V came to 3 bases and at J to 5 bases, leaving 1 base not matched to a gene. Here the CDR3 DNA reads TGTGCCAGTAGTATCGGGACTAGCGGGAGGGAGACCCAGTACTTC. Amino acid sequence: CASSIGTSGRETQYF.

The chain is built from TRBV4-2 and TRBJ2-3; D is ambiguous. The germline V gene has CDR1 LGHNA and CDR2 YNFKEQ. With 0 bases removed from V and 1 base from J, the gap between germline ends came to 5 bases. This CDR3 is 14 amino acids long. The CDR3 sequence is CASSQDWRTDTQYF. The DNA of the CDR3 is TGTGCCAGCAGCCAAGACTGGCGCACAGATACGCAGTATTTT.

This clone has only a few counts. J is TRBJ1-5 and V is TRBV28; TRBD1 might be the D (6 bases). Germline CDR1 reads MDHEN; CDR2 reads SYDVKM. Trimming left V 6 bases short and J 3 bases short, with 12 bases between. This CDR3 has 14 residues. This CDR3 reads CASRNTGYNQPQHF. In nucleotides, the CDR3 is TGTGCCAGCAGAAATACAGGGTACAATCAGCCCCAGCATTTT.

The gene calls are TRBV2 and TRBJ1-3, with 9 bases matching TRBD1. Germline trimming cut 3 bases from V and 3 bases from J; bases unmatched to any gene: 6. The CDR3 runs to 16 residues. Germline V CDR1 and CDR2: SNHLY, FYNNEI. CDR3 in DNA: TGTGCCAGCAGTGACCCACAGGGGGCAATTGGAAACACCATATATTTT. It is translated as CASSDPQGAIGNTIYF. Full variable domain (outside the CDR3, taken from reference TRBV2 and TRBJ1-3): EPEVTQTPSHQVTQMGQEVILRCVPISNHLYFYWYRQILGQKVEFLVSFYNNEISEKSEIFDDQFSVERPDGSNFTLKIRSTKLEDSAMYFCASSDPQGAIGNTIYFGEGSWLTVV.

V gene TRBV7-2 combines with J gene TRBJ2-5; D is perhaps TRBD1 or TRBD2 (5 bases each). The CDR3 is made up of 13 amino acids. Trimming cost V 5 bases and J 3 bases, with 10 bases left between them. CDR1 is SGHTA and CDR2 is FQGNSA in the germline V gene. This chain's CDR3 is CASSRGTEETQYF. In DNA form, the CDR3 reads TGTGCCAGCAGCCGTGGGACCGAAGAGACCCAGTACTTC.

J is TRBJ2-7 and V is TRBV7-2; possible D gene TRBD2, 6 bases. V lost 5 bases and J lost 3, with 20 bases in between. Germline lookup yields CDR1 SGHTA and CDR2 FQGNSA. CDR3 length: 16 amino acids. DNA for the CDR3: TGTGCCAGCAGCCCAACCGCTGGGGGGAGTAGCTACGAGCAGTACTTC. Its protein product is CASSPTAGGSSYEQYF.

This sequence joins TRBV5-4 and TRBJ1-3, with 9 nucleotides matching TRBD1. CDR3 length equals 14 residues. CDR1 SGHNT and CDR2 YYREEE come from the germline V gene (reference sequence). V gave up 4 bases and J gave up 2 bases; unmatched junction bases: 1. The CDR3 DNA sequence: TGTGCCAGCAGCCGGGACAGGGCTGGAAACACCATATATTTT. This translates into CASSRDRAGNTIYF.